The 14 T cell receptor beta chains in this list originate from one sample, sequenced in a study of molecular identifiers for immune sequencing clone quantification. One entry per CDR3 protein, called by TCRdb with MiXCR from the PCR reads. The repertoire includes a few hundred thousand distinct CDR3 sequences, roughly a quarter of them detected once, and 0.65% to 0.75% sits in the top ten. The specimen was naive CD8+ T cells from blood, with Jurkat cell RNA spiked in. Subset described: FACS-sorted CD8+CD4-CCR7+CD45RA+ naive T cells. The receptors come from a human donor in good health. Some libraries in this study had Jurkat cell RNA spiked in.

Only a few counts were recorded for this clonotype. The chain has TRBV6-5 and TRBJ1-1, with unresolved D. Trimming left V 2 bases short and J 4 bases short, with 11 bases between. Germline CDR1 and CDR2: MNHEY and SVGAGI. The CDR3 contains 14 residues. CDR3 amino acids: CASSYAGSGTEAFF. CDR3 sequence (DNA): TGTGCCAGCAGTTACGCCGGGAGCGGCACTGAAGCTTTCTTT.

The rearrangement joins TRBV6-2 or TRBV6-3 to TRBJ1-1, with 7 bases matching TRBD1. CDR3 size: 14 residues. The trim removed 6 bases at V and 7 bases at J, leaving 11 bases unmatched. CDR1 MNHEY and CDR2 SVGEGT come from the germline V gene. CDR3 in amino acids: CASSQLQGQIEAFF. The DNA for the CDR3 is TGTGCCAGCAGCCAACTACAGGGGCAAATTGAAGCTTTCTTT.

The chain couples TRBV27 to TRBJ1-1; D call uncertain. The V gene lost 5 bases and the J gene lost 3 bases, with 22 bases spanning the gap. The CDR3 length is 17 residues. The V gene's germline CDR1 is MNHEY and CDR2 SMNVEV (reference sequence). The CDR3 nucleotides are TGTGCCAGCAGTCCGATCTGGGAGGGTCCATCGTACACTGAAGCTTTCTTT. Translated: CASSPIWEGPSYTEAFF.

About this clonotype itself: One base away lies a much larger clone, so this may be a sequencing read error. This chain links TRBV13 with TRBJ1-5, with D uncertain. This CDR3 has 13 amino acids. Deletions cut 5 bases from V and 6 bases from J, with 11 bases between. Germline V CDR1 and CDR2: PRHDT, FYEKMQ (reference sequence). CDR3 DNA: TGTGCCAGCAGCCGGGTCACTCTTCAGCCCCAGCATTTT. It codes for CASSRVTLQPQHF.

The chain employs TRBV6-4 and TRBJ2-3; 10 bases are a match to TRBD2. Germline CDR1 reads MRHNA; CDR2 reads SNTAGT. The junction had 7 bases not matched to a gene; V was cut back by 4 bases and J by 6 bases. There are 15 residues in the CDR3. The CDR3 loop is CASSATLAGDDTQYF. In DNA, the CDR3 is TGTGCCAGCAGTGCCACTCTAGCGGGGGATGATACGCAGTATTTT.

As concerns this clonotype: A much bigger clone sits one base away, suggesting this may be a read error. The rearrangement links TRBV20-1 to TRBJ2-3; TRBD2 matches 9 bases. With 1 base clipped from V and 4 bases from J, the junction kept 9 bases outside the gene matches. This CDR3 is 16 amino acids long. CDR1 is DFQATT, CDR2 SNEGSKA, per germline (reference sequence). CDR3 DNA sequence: TGCAGTGCTAGAGCCCGGCGGGGGGGGCGGGCAGATACGCAGTATTTT. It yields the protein CSARARRGGRADTQYF.

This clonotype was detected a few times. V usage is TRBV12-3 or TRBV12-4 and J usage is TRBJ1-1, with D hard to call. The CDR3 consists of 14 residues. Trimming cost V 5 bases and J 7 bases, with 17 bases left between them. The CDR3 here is CASSLGRVIDEAFF. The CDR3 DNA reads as TGTGCCAGCAGTCTCGGGCGGGTTATAGATGAAGCTTTCTTT.

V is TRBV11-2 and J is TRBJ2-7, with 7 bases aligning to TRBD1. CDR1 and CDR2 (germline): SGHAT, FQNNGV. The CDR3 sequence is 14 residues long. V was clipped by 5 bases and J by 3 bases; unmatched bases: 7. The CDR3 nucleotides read TGTGCCAGCAGCCACACAGGGGACCTCTACGAGCAGTACTTC. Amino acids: CASSHTGDLYEQYF.

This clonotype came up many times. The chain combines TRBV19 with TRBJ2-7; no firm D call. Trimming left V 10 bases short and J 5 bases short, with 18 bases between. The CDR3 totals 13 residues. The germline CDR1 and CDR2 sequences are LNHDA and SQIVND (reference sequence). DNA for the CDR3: TGTGCCACCCGCCCCGGGCCGTACCACGAGCAGTACTTC. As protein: CATRPGPYHEQYF.

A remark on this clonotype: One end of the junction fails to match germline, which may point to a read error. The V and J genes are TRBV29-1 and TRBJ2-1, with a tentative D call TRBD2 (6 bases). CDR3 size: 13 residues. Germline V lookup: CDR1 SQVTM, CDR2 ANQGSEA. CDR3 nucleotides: TGCAGCGTGGGAATGGGGGGTTACAATGGGCAGTTCTTC. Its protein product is CSVGMGGYNGQFF.

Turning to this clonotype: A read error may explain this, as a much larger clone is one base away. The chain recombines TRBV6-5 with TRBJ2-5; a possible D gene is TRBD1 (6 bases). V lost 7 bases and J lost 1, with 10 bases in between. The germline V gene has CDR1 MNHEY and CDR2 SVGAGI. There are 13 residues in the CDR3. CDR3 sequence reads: CASNDRCQETQYF. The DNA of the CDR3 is TGTGCCAGCAACGACAGGTGCCAAGAGACCCAGTACTTC.

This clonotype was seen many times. CDR3 coding DNA: TGTGCCAGCAGCTCGCTACTCCTAGCGGGCGAGCAGTACTTC. Amino acids: CASSSLLLAGEQYF. The chain is built from TRBV7-6 and TRBJ2-7; 8 bases line up with TRBD2. Trimming removed 4 bases from V and 6 bases from J; junction bases left unmatched: 8. CDR1 and CDR2 from the germline V gene are SGHVS and FNYEAQ. The CDR3 extends over 14 amino acids.

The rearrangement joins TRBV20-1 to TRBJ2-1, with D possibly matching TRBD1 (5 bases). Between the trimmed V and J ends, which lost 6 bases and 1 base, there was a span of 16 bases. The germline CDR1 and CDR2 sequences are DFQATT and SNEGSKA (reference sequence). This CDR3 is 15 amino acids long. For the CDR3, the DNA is TGCAGTGCAAAGAGGAACAAGGGGTCCTACAATGAGCAGTTCTTC. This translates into CSAKRNKGSYNEQFF.

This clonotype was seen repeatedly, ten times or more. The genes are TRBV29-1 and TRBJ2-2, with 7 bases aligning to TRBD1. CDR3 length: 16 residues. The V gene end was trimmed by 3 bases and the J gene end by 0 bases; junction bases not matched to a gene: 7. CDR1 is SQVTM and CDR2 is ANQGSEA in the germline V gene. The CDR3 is CSVDFGTAANTGELFF. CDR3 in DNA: TGCAGCGTTGATTTCGGGACAGCTGCGAACACCGGGGAGCTGTTTTTT.